Listed below are T cell receptor beta chains from one sample, sequenced in a study of CD8 T cells in ankylosing spondylitis. TCRdb called the 5' RACE reads again in MiXCR, with one record for every CDR3 protein. This sample has fewer than 250,000 distinct CDR3 sequences, with about 17% found just once. Sequenced input: blood, either unsorted or a sorted T cell fraction (not recorded which). The receptors stem from a male donor with ankylosing spondylitis. CDR3s include the opening cysteine and the closing phenylalanine or tryptophan. The order of the fields is J gene, V gene, D gene, CDR3 protein. D genes are given only for firm matches.

TRBJ2-7 TRBV20-1 TRBD1 CSARDGTGFGYEQYF
TRBJ2-7 TRBV3-1 TRBD2 CASSQGWTSGSYEQYF
TRBJ2-5 TRBV14 - CASSQDIAPGDGETQYF
TRBJ2-1 TRBV4-2 - CASSQDPLRQIGYNEQFF
TRBJ1-5 TRBV7-9 - CASSLGLGNQPQHF
TRBJ2-2 TRBV20-1 TRBD2 CSARGVTSGAGGELFF
TRBJ1-1 TRBV29-1 - CSVKFRTPKGDTEAFF
TRBJ2-5 TRBV6-5 TRBD1 CASSYSRGFQETQYF
TRBJ2-2 TRBV7-9 - CASSPLMGGPNTGELFF
TRBJ2-1 TRBV9 - CASGDYNEQFF
TRBJ2-7 TRBV5-1 - CASSLEASGGTYEQYF
TRBJ1-1 TRBV27 - CASSLGAGGGEAFF
TRBJ2-5 TRBV24-1 - CATSDSTGQETQYF
TRBJ2-7 TRBV12-3/TRBV12-4 TRBD2 CASRYGSGSEQYF
TRBJ2-2 TRBV15 - CATSWERNTGELFF
TRBJ1-1 TRBV29-1 - CSVVGSATEAFF
TRBJ2-3 TRBV27 TRBD2 CASSLIAGAGTDTQYF
TRBJ2-7 TRBV7-2 - CASSPIKSGGKSYEQYF
TRBJ1-2 TRBV15 TRBD1 CATSREGGDRPNYGYTF
TRBJ2-5 TRBV28 - CAIGAWETQYF
TRBJ2-1 TRBV27 TRBD2 CASSFERGPNNEQFF
TRBJ2-3 TRBV9 - CASSAVATTDTQYF
TRBJ2-1 TRBV4-2 TRBD1 CASSQLDRAVYNEQFF
TRBJ2-3 TRBV7-9 TRBD2 CASSLDAGGAPDTQYF
TRBJ2-2 TRBV9 - CASSDLTEANTGELFF
TRBJ2-5 TRBV7-9 TRBD1 CASSSSTGRETQYF
TRBJ2-5 TRBV3-1 - CASSQELTAQETQYF
TRBJ2-5 TRBV5-6 - CASSLLGWETQYF
TRBJ1-5 TRBV6-2/TRBV6-3 - CASSQRTGSNQPQHF
TRBJ2-2 TRBV4-1 - CASSQELGRVSGELFF
TRBJ2-3 TRBV30 TRBD2 CALDSGRGTDTQYF
TRBJ1-2 TRBV10-3 - CAISDAGEGGYTF
TRBJ2-1 TRBV6-2/TRBV6-3 - CASRLGAGNEQFF
TRBJ2-7 TRBV11-2 TRBD2 CASSPTPSGVYEQYF
TRBJ2-1 TRBV4-1 TRBD2 CASSPYSGREAYNEQFF
TRBJ1-1 TRBV20-1 - CSARPVGGTEAFF
TRBJ2-7 TRBV29-1 - CSVGIGTSPYEQYF
TRBJ1-1 TRBV12-3/TRBV12-4 - CASSRDPSTEAFF
TRBJ2-7 TRBV20-1 - CSARAHRPSYEQYF
TRBJ2-7 TRBV11-2 - CASSFPRSSYEQYF
TRBJ2-1 TRBV5-1 TRBD1 CASSLRQGTDEQFF
TRBJ2-1 TRBV27 - CASSRTGPSYNEQFF
TRBJ2-7 TRBV30 - CAWSVGEGYEQYF
TRBJ2-3 TRBV7-6 TRBD2 CASSWLAGGLPDTQYF
TRBJ1-4 TRBV10-3 - CAISEDGGYEKLFF
TRBJ2-7 TRBV20-1 - CSARVPDSPTYEQYF
TRBJ1-2 TRBV20-1 - CSARVEENREGNYGYTF
TRBJ2-3 TRBV6-1 - CASSPGPSITDTQYF
TRBJ1-2 TRBV4-1 TRBD1 CASSQDMGTGDMYGYTF
TRBJ2-1 TRBV7-9 TRBD2 CASSLELREGHEQFF
TRBJ2-7 TRBV20-1 TRBD2 CSAILAGSSYEQYF
TRBJ2-5 TRBV4-1 - CASSQKGVVETQYF
TRBJ2-3 TRBV3-1 TRBD2 CASSQGGAGWTDTQYF
TRBJ1-4 TRBV29-1 - CSVGGAYEKLFF
TRBJ2-2 TRBV6-1 - CASIPFLGTGELFF
TRBJ1-1 TRBV12-3/TRBV12-4 TRBD1 CASSPSDRADEAFF